These 22 T cell receptor beta chains were sequenced from one sample in a study of blood T cell repertoires in COVID-19. Data came from immunoSEQ multiplex PCR; TCRdb stores just in-frame clones and leaves some out. The top ten clones hold around 2.5% of a sample with tens of thousands of clones, just under 85% of them seen once. The specimen was peripheral blood. These receptors all come from a woman between 55 and 75 years old with acute or convalescent COVID-19.

The rearrangement links TRBV29-1 to TRBJ1-1; 11 nucleotides line up with TRBD1. Looked up from germline, CDR1 is SQVTM and CDR2 is ANQGSEA. The CDR3 is 13 amino acids. J lost 4 bases, V lost 4 bases, and 2 bases had no gene match. The CDR3 reads CSVAGTGGTEAFF. The CDR3 DNA follows: TGCAGCGTTGCTGGGACAGGGGGCACTGAAGCTTTCTTT.

The chain joins TRBV12-3 or TRBV12-4 to TRBJ1-2, with D possibly matching TRBD1 (6 bases). CDR3 length equals 13 residues. Trimming pared 6 bases from V and 6 bases from J, leaving 14 bases between. The CDR3 sequence is CASRRDQGNGYTF. Written as DNA, the CDR3 is TGTGCCAGCAGGCGTGACCAGGGGAATGGCTACACCTTC.

This chain joins TRBV28 and TRBJ2-7, with 7 bases fitting TRBD1. The CDR3 covers 15 residues. The ends lost 6 bases at V and 0 bases at J; junction bases unmatched: 8. The V gene's germline CDR1 is MDHEN and CDR2 SYDVKM. The CDR3 DNA is TGTGCCAGCAGCAGCGTGGGGACAGCCTCCTACGAGCAGTACTTC. This sequence encodes CASSSVGTASYEQYF.

The V call is TRBV24-1, the J call TRBJ1-2; D is ambiguous. With 4 bases removed from V and 6 bases from J, the gap between germline ends came to 11 bases. This CDR3 spans 13 amino acids. CDR1 and CDR2 (germline): KGHDR, SFDVKD. Here the CDR3 reads CATSDPTRDGYTF. The CDR3 bases are TGTGCCACCAGTGACCCGACTAGGGATGGCTACACCTTC.

The table lists this clone with a count of one. The chain links TRBV5-1 to TRBJ1-2; TRBD1 matches 10 bases. The CDR3 consists of 18 residues. Germline V lookup: CDR1 SGHRS, CDR2 YFSETQ. J was trimmed by 5 bases and V by 1 base; bases with no gene match: 14. CDR3 DNA sequence: TGCGCCAGCAGCTTGAGGGGTTCCGGGACAGGGGTCCCTTATGGCTACACCTTC. Translated, it gives CASSLRGSGTGVPYGYTF.

The rearrangement joins TRBV30 to TRBJ1-2; D gene uncertain. The CDR3 has 14 residues. Germline V lookup: CDR1 GTSNPN, CDR2 SVGIG (reference sequence). V lost 1 base and J 0 bases, leaving 9 bases between the germline ends. The CDR3 spells CAWSGAPANYGYTF. The CDR3 bases are TGTGCCTGGAGTGGGGCGCCCGCTAACTATGGCTACACCTTC.

The chain recombines TRBV6-5 with TRBJ1-2; D perhaps matches TRBD1 (6 bases). Germline assignment: CDR1 MNHEY and CDR2 SVGAGI. Trimming removed 8 bases from V and 7 bases from J, with 20 bases in between. The CDR3 is 14 residues long. The chain's CDR3 is CASARGWGSSGYTF. As DNA, the CDR3 is TGTGCCAGCGCAAGGGGGTGGGGGTCCTCTGGCTACACCTTC.

This chain links TRBV2 with TRBJ1-3, with D tentatively TRBD1 (5 bases). CDR3 length: 13 residues. CDR1 is SNHLY and CDR2 is FYNNEI in the germline V gene. Trimming removed 6 bases from V and 3 bases from J, with 9 bases in between. The CDR3 nucleotides are TGTGCCAGCAGGCAGGGAGGTGGAAACACCATATATTTT. Translated, it gives CASRQGGGNTIYF.

The rearrangement links TRBV6-5 to TRBJ1-3; TRBD1 might be the D (5 bases). With 5 bases removed from V and 4 bases from J, the gap between germline ends came to 15 bases. Germline CDR1 reads MNHEY; CDR2 reads SVGAGI. The CDR3 is 15 amino acids. The CDR3 region has the DNA TGTGCCAGCAGTCCAATCAGGGATAAGGGAAACACCATATATTTT. It encodes CASSPIRDKGNTIYF.

This clone has a single count. V and J are TRBV5-1 and TRBJ2-5; 7 bases line up with TRBD2. Germline values: CDR1 SGHRS, CDR2 YFSETQ. After removal of 4 bases from V and 4 bases from J, the junction contained 10 bases not matched to a gene. This CDR3 is built from 15 residues. The CDR3 reads CASSIGLDFGETQYF. CDR3 DNA sequence: TGCGCCAGCAGCATAGGACTAGATTTCGGAGAGACCCAGTACTTC.

The genes are TRBV6-5 and TRBJ2-1; 7 bases fit TRBD2. V dropped 6 bases and J dropped 5; count of bases not matched to a gene: 7. CDR1 is MNHEY, CDR2 SVGAGI, per germline. The CDR3 is 14 amino acids. The DNA of the CDR3 is TGTGCCAGCAGGCGACTAGCTCTAAACAATGAGCAGTTCTTC. It codes for CASRRLALNNEQFF.

This sequence joins TRBV10-3 and TRBJ1-2; 7 positions match TRBD1. CDR1 and CDR2 from the germline V gene are ENHRY and SYGVKD. This CDR3 region has 14 residues. Trimming removed 6 bases from V and 2 bases from J; junction bases left unmatched: 6. CDR3 sequence reads: CAIRWGTENYGYTF. CDR3 nucleotide sequence: TGTGCCATCAGATGGGGGACAGAAAACTATGGCTACACCTTC.

The J gene is TRBJ1-3, the V gene TRBV18; D gene unclear. The V and J ends lost 0 bases and 0 bases respectively, with 9 bases between them. From germline, CDR1 is KGHSH and CDR2 LQKENI. The CDR3 consists of 16 residues. The CDR3 reads CASSPPGRNSGNTIYF. CDR3 nucleotides: TGTGCCAGCTCACCACCGGGCAGAAACTCTGGAAACACCATATATTTT.

The chain couples TRBV9 to TRBJ2-7; TRBD2 agrees at 11 bases. The CDR3 is 16 amino acids. V shed 0 bases, J shed 5 bases, and the junction held 7 bases outside the gene matches. The germline gives CDR1 SGDLS, CDR2 YYNGEE. As DNA, the CDR3 is TGTGCCAGCAGCGTAGGGGTAGCGGGAGGGCCCAACGAGCAGTACTTC. Translating gives CASSVGVAGGPNEQYF.

The CDR3 DNA follows: TGTGCCAGCAGTTTAGGGGACAGCTCTGGAAACACCATATATTTT. It yields the protein CASSLGDSSGNTIYF. V usage is TRBV6-5 and J usage is TRBJ1-3; 7 bases match TRBD1. The V segment lost 4 bases and the J segment 0 bases; nucleotides outside the gene matches: 3. CDR3 length: 15 amino acids. Germline CDR1 reads MNHEY; CDR2 reads SVGAGI.

CDR3 nucleotides: TGTGCCAGCAGCTTTCTCCCCGCTGGAAACACCATATATTTT. This translates into CASSFLPAGNTIYF. The rearrangement joins TRBV7-2 to TRBJ1-3; D gene uncertain. V was cut by 3 bases and J by 2 bases, with 8 bases left in between. The CDR3 covers 14 residues. Per the germline V gene, CDR1 is SGHTA and CDR2 is FQGNSA.

The chain is built from TRBV2 and TRBJ1-2; 9 bases are shared with TRBD1. The germline CDR1 and CDR2 sequences are SNHLY and FYNNEI. CDR3 size: 15 residues. Germline trimming cut 2 bases from V and 2 bases from J; bases unmatched to any gene: 3. The CDR3 nucleotides are TGTGCCAGCAGTGAACTCGGGACAGGGAACTATGGCTACACCTTC. Its protein product is CASSELGTGNYGYTF.

The genes are TRBV7-9 and TRBJ1-3, with 7 nucleotides matching TRBD1. Germline assignment: CDR1 SEHNR and CDR2 FQNEAQ (reference sequence). V dropped 5 bases and J dropped 0; count of bases not matched to a gene: 16. The CDR3 is 19 amino acids. The CDR3 region has the DNA TGTGCCAGCAGCACCTGGACAGGCGCTGATGGTGGCTCTGGAAACACCATATATTTT. Translating it yields CASSTWTGADGGSGNTIYF.

This clone has only a few counts. The V call is TRBV6-1, the J call TRBJ1-2; 7 nucleotides align to TRBD1. CDR1 MNHNS and CDR2 SASEGT come from the germline V gene. V gave up 2 bases and J gave up 4 bases; unmatched junction bases: 13. The CDR3 is 17 residues long. CDR3 protein: CASSERQGASVGYGYTF. As DNA, the CDR3 is TGTGCCAGCAGTGAAAGACAGGGTGCTAGCGTGGGCTATGGCTACACCTTC.

CDR3 in DNA: TGTGCCAGCAGCCAAGATCTCCGGGGAATCGTTGGAAACACCATATATTTT. Translated, it gives CASSQDLRGIVGNTIYF. The gene calls are TRBV4-2 and TRBJ1-3; no clear D. The CDR3 covers 17 residues. Looked up from germline, CDR1 is LGHNA and CDR2 is YNFKEQ. V gave up 0 bases and J gave up 3 bases, with 15 bases separating them.

This clone was seen a single time. The CDR3 DNA follows: TGTGCCAGCAGCCAAGTAAGACAGGGGGAGAAAAACATTCAGTACTTC. As protein: CASSQVRQGEKNIQYF. This chain joins TRBV3-1 (or the pseudogene TRBV3-2) and TRBJ2-4; 9 bases are shared with TRBD1. The V segment lost 1 base and the J segment 4 bases; nucleotides outside the gene matches: 5. In germline, CDR1 is LGHDT, CDR2 YNNKEL (reference sequence). This CDR3 is built from 16 residues.

This clone was counted once. CDR3 loop: CASSNVGGPTDTQYF. The CDR3, as DNA: TGTGCCAGCTCAAATGTCGGGGGACCCACAGATACGCAGTATTTT. J is TRBJ2-3 and V is TRBV18, with D maybe TRBD2 (6 bases). Germline loops: CDR1 KGHSH, CDR2 LQKENI. The CDR3 has 15 amino acids. V lost 5 bases to trimming and J lost 2 bases, with 14 bases between them. Full variable domain (remainder filled in from reference TRBV18 and TRBJ2-3): NAGVMQNPRHLVRRRGQEARLRCSPMKGHSHVYWYRQLPEEGLKFMVYLQKENIIDESGMPKERFSAEFPKEGPSILRIQQVVRGDSAAYFCASSNVGGPTDTQYFGPGTRLTVL.